A single sample gave rise to the 13 T cell receptor beta chains below, sequenced in a study of Ad26.COV2.S vaccination and SARS-CoV-2 variants. Repertoires were generated with immunoSEQ multiplex PCR, while TCRdb's copy carries only in-frame clones and drops some. The top ten clones hold roughly 12% of a sample with approximately 480,000 clones, approximately 90% of them seen once. Treatment: approximately 18 received Ad26.COV2.S at low or high dose, single or two shots; several received placebo; per-sample allocation not given. Samples were taken on day 63 after the first vaccine or placebo injection. The specimen comprised peripheral blood, sampled in a trial of Ad26.COV2.S vaccine versus placebo. These receptors were obtained from a person between 18 and 59 years old who received the Ad26.COV2.S COVID-19 vaccine or a placebo.

This sequence joins TRBV3-1 (or the pseudogene TRBV3-2) and TRBJ2-4; 7 nucleotides match TRBD1. Germline assignment: CDR1 LGHDT and CDR2 YNNKEL (reference sequence). Trimming at V came to 6 bases and at J to 7 bases, leaving 6 bases not matched to a gene. The CDR3 totals 13 residues. The CDR3 spells CASSLQQGNIQYF. The CDR3 nucleotides read TGTGCCAGCAGTCTCCAACAGGGGAACATTCAGTACTTC.

This rearrangement joins TRBV11-2 to TRBJ2-3, with TRBD2 matching over 12 bases. After removal of 6 bases from V and 0 bases from J, the junction contained 7 bases not matched to a gene. The CDR3 runs 17 residues. The germline V gene encodes CDR1 SGHAT and CDR2 FQNNGV. CDR3 loop: CASRTRTSGMSTDTQYF. CDR3 bases: TGTGCCAGCAGGACGCGGACTAGCGGGATGAGCACAGATACGCAGTATTTT. Full variable domain (rest looked up from reference TRBV11-2 and TRBJ2-3): EAGVAQSPRYKIIEKRQSVAFWCNPISGHATLYWYQQILGQGPKLLIQFQNNGVVDDSQLPKDRFSAERLKGVDSTLKIQPAKLEDSAVYLCASRTRTSGMSTDTQYFGPGTRLTVL.

The chain couples TRBV9 to TRBJ2-2; maybe TRBD1 (5 bases). The CDR3 sequence is 17 residues long. The germline V gene encodes CDR1 SGDLS and CDR2 YYNGEE. The V and J ends lost 2 bases and 0 bases respectively, with 14 bases between them. The CDR3 here is CASSVDWTTTNTGELFF. DNA for the CDR3: TGTGCCAGCAGCGTTGACTGGACAACTACGAACACCGGGGAGCTGTTTTTT.

In its sample, this clone was seen once. The rearrangement uses TRBV3-1 (or the pseudogene TRBV3-2) and TRBJ2-5; no definite D call. The germline gives CDR1 LGHDT, CDR2 YNNKEL (reference sequence). The CDR3 totals 12 residues. V lost 0 bases, J lost 6 bases, and 5 bases lay in between. The CDR3 region is CASSQDRKTQYF. The CDR3 DNA sequence: TGTGCCAGCAGCCAAGATCGGAAGACCCAGTACTTC.

The rearrangement links TRBV4-2 to TRBJ2-3; possible D gene TRBD2, 5 bases. Between the trimmed V and J ends, which lost 3 bases and 0 bases, there was a span of 10 bases. There are 15 residues in the CDR3. Looked up from germline, CDR1 is LGHNA and CDR2 is YNFKEQ. The CDR3 sequence: CASSQGSLSTDTQYF. The CDR3 DNA follows: TGTGCCAGCAGCCAGGGGAGCCTAAGCACAGATACGCAGTATTTT.

Concerning this clone: Within the sample, other DNA sequences also encode this same CDR3. The chain links TRBV28 to TRBJ2-1; no firm D call. Germline CDR1 reads MDHEN; CDR2 reads SYDVKM. Deletions cut 5 bases from V and 6 bases from J, with 5 bases between. The CDR3 is made up of 11 amino acids. The CDR3 nucleotides read TGTGCCAGCAGTATATCCAATGAGCAGTTCTTC. Translation gives CASSISNEQFF.

The chain employs TRBV30 and TRBJ1-4, with D tentatively TRBD1 (5 bases). The ends were cut back, 6 bases at V and 8 bases at J, with 16 bases in the middle. Germline V gene data show CDR1 as GTSNPN and CDR2 as SVGIG (reference sequence). This CDR3 region has 13 residues. CDR3 nucleotide sequence: TGTGCCTGTGGGGCCTTGGAGGAGGAAAAACTGTTTTTT. Its translation: CACGALEEEKLFF.

This clone has only one observation. In the same sample, other DNA sequences code for this CDR3. The chain links TRBV7-8 to TRBJ2-7, with a possible D match to TRBD2 (5 bases). CDR3 length: 14 amino acids. V was clipped by 0 bases and J by 0 bases, with 6 bases between them. CDR1 SGHVS and CDR2 FQNEAQ come from the germline V gene. Here the CDR3 DNA reads TGTGCCAGCAGCTTAGCTGGGAGCTCCTACGAGCAGTACTTC. This codes for CASSLAGSSYEQYF. Supplemented by reference TRBV7-8 and TRBJ2-7, the full variable domain reads GAGVSQSPRYKVAKRGQDVALRCDPISGHVSLFWYQQALGQGPEFLTYFQNEAQLDKSGLPSDRFFAERPEGSVSTLKIQRTQQEDSAVYLCASSLAGSSYEQYFGPGTRLTVT.

J is TRBJ1-6 and V is TRBV4-2, with 8 positions matching TRBD1. The germline CDR1 and CDR2 sequences are LGHNA and YNFKEQ. The CDR3 is made up of 16 amino acids. Unmatched junction bases numbered 7, after V lost 0 bases and J lost 9 bases. The CDR3 reads CASSQDQGATGSPLHF. DNA of the CDR3: TGTGCCAGCAGCCAAGACCAGGGGGCGACGGGTTCACCCCTCCACTTT.

V gene TRBV19 combines with J gene TRBJ1-2, with unresolved D. Germline assignment: CDR1 LNHDA and CDR2 SQIVND (reference sequence). CDR3 length: 15 residues. The V and J ends lost 7 bases and 4 bases respectively, with 19 bases between them. DNA of the CDR3: TGTGCCAGTACCTTTGAGGGAGCGGGGTCCTATGGCTACACCTTC. As protein: CASTFEGAGSYGYTF.

This chain joins TRBV27 and TRBJ2-1; 7 nucleotides agree with TRBD1. The CDR3 spans 16 residues. With 5 bases clipped from V and 1 base from J, the junction kept 8 bases outside the gene matches. Germline-derived CDR1 and CDR2 are MNHEY and SMNVEV (reference sequence). The chain's CDR3 is CASSPGPGGSYNEQFF. The CDR3 DNA is TGTGCCAGCAGTCCTGGACCAGGGGGTTCCTACAATGAGCAGTTCTTC.

The chain employs TRBV4-3 and TRBJ2-4; TRBD2 matches at 9 bases. J was trimmed by 6 bases and V by 1 base; bases with no gene match: 4. CDR3 length: 15 amino acids. From germline, CDR1 is LGHNA and CDR2 YSLEER. CDR3 nucleotide sequence: TGCGCCAGCAGCCAAGTGCGGGGACTAGCAAACATTCAGTACTTC. Translated, it gives CASSQVRGLANIQYF.

The V gene is TRBV7-3, the J gene TRBJ2-1; D remains ambiguous. This CDR3 comprises 15 residues. Per the germline V gene, CDR1 is SGHTA and CDR2 is FQGTGA. Trimming removed 1 base at V and 7 bases at J, with 14 bases between. CDR3 residues: CASSLKLANVNEQFF. Written as DNA, the CDR3 is TGTGCCAGCAGCTTAAAGTTAGCCAATGTAAATGAGCAGTTCTTC.